These 21 T cell receptor beta chains were all obtained from the same sample, sequenced in a study of T-cell memory formation after mild COVID-19 (dated by TCRdb to the early 2020s). The method behind the library was 5' RACE. Instrument on record: Illumina NovaSeq 6000. Through fastp at Q25 and MiXCR, TCRdb rebuilt clones from the public reads, retaining in-frame beta chains. Every entry covers one CDR3 protein and lists the most common genes and DNA from its rows. This sample comprises fewer than 200,000 distinct CDR3 sequences, 20% to 25% of them detected only once. The ten largest make up 23% of the sample. The sample taken for sequencing was PBMCs or a T cell subset sorted from them (not recorded which). The receptors originated from an adult woman who had mild COVID-19 (a few samples of this study predate the infection). The sample titles of this study are shuffled in the database, so cell type and time point are left out; the donor was told from shared clones.

This clonotype occurred a few times. The V and J genes are TRBV7-2 and TRBJ1-1, with D perhaps TRBD1 (5 bases). The CDR3 sequence is 12 residues long. Looked up from germline, CDR1 is SGHTA and CDR2 is FQGNSA. Trimming shortened V by 8 bases and J by 8 bases, and 15 bases separated the two germline ends. Here the CDR3 reads CASSWGPREAFF. As DNA, the CDR3 is TGTGCCAGCTCCTGGGGACCTAGGGAAGCTTTCTTT.

The chain joins TRBV12-3 or TRBV12-4 to TRBJ1-2; D not certain. The CDR3 extends over 13 amino acids. V lost 3 bases and J lost 2, with 7 bases in between. Here the CDR3 reads CASSFVKNYGYTF. The CDR3, as DNA: TGTGCCAGCAGTTTCGTCAAGAACTATGGCTACACCTTC.

This clonotype was seen a handful of times. The chain joins TRBV24-1 to TRBJ2-5; 7 nucleotides agree with TRBD1. Looked up from germline, CDR1 is KGHDR and CDR2 is SFDVKD. V dropped 4 bases and J dropped 5; count of bases not matched to a gene: 12. The CDR3 runs 16 residues. CDR3 nucleotide sequence: TGTGCCACCAGTGACCTTGACTCCGGGACAGTTGAGACCCAGTACTTC. This encodes CATSDLDSGTVETQYF.

This clonotype was found a few times. CDR3 protein: CASSPPAGGIHGYTF. The CDR3 DNA is TGTGCCAGCAGCCCCCCGGCGGGAGGAATTCATGGCTACACCTTC. The chain uses TRBV7-9 and TRBJ1-2; D is ambiguous. Trimming shortened V by 5 bases and J by 6 bases, and 19 bases separated the two germline ends. CDR3 length: 15 amino acids. Per germline, CDR1 SEHNR and CDR2 FQNEAQ (reference sequence).

V is TRBV3-1 and J is TRBJ2-1; D is unresolved. This CDR3 has 12 residues. Trimming stripped 7 bases from V and 8 bases from J, with 12 bases between. In germline, CDR1 is LGHDT, CDR2 YNNKEL (reference sequence). CDR3 coding DNA: TGTGCCAGCACCCGACCCGGCGATGAGCAGTTCTTC. Amino acid sequence: CASTRPGDEQFF.

Only a few counts were recorded for this clonotype. The CDR3 region is CASSFGGAQANYGYTF. The CDR3 nucleotides are TGTGCCAGCAGCTTCGGGGGGGCCCAAGCTAACTATGGCTACACCTTC. V and J are TRBV11-2 and TRBJ1-2, with a tentative D call TRBD1 (6 bases). Trimming left V 3 bases short and J 0 bases short, with 14 bases between. CDR1 is SGHAT and CDR2 is FQNNGV in the germline V gene. This CDR3 is 16 amino acids long.

A word on this clonotype: An end of the junction does not agree with germline; a read error may underlie this. J is TRBJ1-5 and V is TRBV7-9; 11 nucleotides match TRBD1. There are 13 residues in the CDR3. Looked up from germline, CDR1 is SEHNR and CDR2 is FQNEAQ (reference sequence). CDR3 bases: TGTGCCAGCAGATTAGGGACAGGGGGACCCCAGCATTTT. It encodes CASRLGTGGPQHF.

The V and J genes are TRBV20-1 and TRBJ1-1; D is unclear. Germline V gene data show CDR1 as DFQATT and CDR2 as SNEGSKA (reference sequence). V dropped 3 bases and J dropped 1 base, with 9 bases sitting between them. The CDR3 is made up of 13 amino acids. CDR3 amino acids: CSASDPGNTEAFF. The CDR3, as DNA: TGCAGTGCTAGTGACCCCGGGAACACTGAAGCTTTCTTT.

The V call is TRBV15, the J call TRBJ2-2; possible D gene TRBD1, 5 bases. CDR3 length: 12 residues. Trimming pared 5 bases from V and 8 bases from J, leaving 9 bases between. Germline V gene data show CDR1 as LNHNV and CDR2 as YYDKDF (reference sequence). CDR3 sequence: CATSGAEGELFF. The DNA of the CDR3 is TGTGCCACCAGCGGGGCGGAAGGGGAGCTGTTTTTT.

Many counts were recorded for this clonotype. V usage is TRBV7-9 and J usage is TRBJ2-7; TRBD1 agrees at 8 bases. Germline values: CDR1 SEHNR, CDR2 FQNEAQ (reference sequence). CDR3 size: 14 residues. After removal of 0 bases from V and 2 bases from J, the junction contained 0 bases not matched to a gene. CDR3 nucleotide sequence: TGTGCCAGCAGCTTAGCGACAGGGGCCTACGAGCAGTACTTC. Its translation is CASSLATGAYEQYF.

This clonotype was seen only a few times. This chain uses TRBV7-3 with TRBJ2-1; D may be TRBD1 (7 bases). This CDR3 contains 15 residues. The V and J ends lost 5 bases and 5 bases respectively, with 16 bases between them. Looked up from germline, CDR1 is SGHTA and CDR2 is FQGTGA. CDR3 nucleotides: TGTGCCAGCAGCCAGCTAGGGGGGACAGACAATGAGCAGTTCTTC. Residues: CASSQLGGTDNEQFF.

The genes are TRBV5-1 and TRBJ1-1, with D possibly TRBD1 on 5 matching bases. CDR3 length: 17 amino acids. Per the germline V gene, CDR1 is SGHRS and CDR2 is YFSETQ. The germline V and J ends were trimmed by 1 base and 0 bases, with 16 bases remaining between them. For the CDR3, the DNA is TGCGCCAGCAGCTTGACGGGAGGGGAGACCATGAACACTGAAGCTTTCTTT. Translated: CASSLTGGETMNTEAFF.

V gene TRBV4-1 combines with J gene TRBJ2-3; D call uncertain. The germline gives CDR1 MGHRA, CDR2 YSYEKL. The germline V and J ends were trimmed by 1 base and 5 bases, with 7 bases remaining between them. The length of the CDR3 is 13 residues. CDR3 in DNA: TGCGCCAGCAGCCAAGGGCATGGAGATACGCAGTATTTT. It is translated as CASSQGHGDTQYF.

This clonotype occurred a few times. The gene calls are TRBV5-1 and TRBJ1-1; D gene ambiguous. The germline gives CDR1 SGHRS, CDR2 YFSETQ. This CDR3 region has 13 residues. The V and J ends lost 4 bases and 4 bases respectively, with 11 bases between them. The CDR3 loop reads CASSPYGITEAFF. CDR3 DNA sequence: TGCGCCAGCAGCCCCTACGGCATCACTGAAGCTTTCTTT. Supplemented by reference TRBV5-1 and TRBJ1-1, the full variable domain reads KAGVTQTPRYLIKTRGQQVTLSCSPISGHRSVSWYQQTPGQGLQFLFEYFSETQRNKGNFPGRFSGRQFSNSRSEMNVSTLELGDSALYLCASSPYGITEAFFGQGTRLTVV.

CDR3 DNA sequence: TGTGCCAGCAGCTCCGGGACTTTCGGCAATGAGCAGTTCTTC. This encodes CASSSGTFGNEQFF. V gene TRBV7-3 combines with J gene TRBJ2-1; the D gene is possibly TRBD2 (6 bases). The germline V gene encodes CDR1 SGHTA and CDR2 FQGTGA. CDR3 length: 14 amino acids. V dropped 4 bases and J dropped 6 bases, with 13 bases sitting between them.

This clonotype showed up just a few times. The chain carries TRBV10-3 and TRBJ2-1; D may match TRBD1 or TRBD2 (5 bases each). CDR3 length: 12 residues. Germline CDR1 is ENHRY and CDR2 is SYGVKD. Trimming took 2 bases from V and 7 from J, leaving 6 bases between them. CDR3 region: CAISEGGNEQFF. Written as DNA, the CDR3 is TGTGCCATCAGTGAGGGGGGAAATGAGCAGTTCTTC.

This clonotype was seen a handful of times. This sequence joins TRBV29-1 and TRBJ2-7; perhaps TRBD1 as D (6 bases). This CDR3 is 15 amino acids long. Trimming removed 0 bases at V and 5 bases at J, with 17 bases between. The germline V gene has CDR1 SQVTM and CDR2 ANQGSEA. The CDR3 loop is CSVEDASGVPHEQYF. DNA of the CDR3: TGCAGCGTTGAAGATGCGTCAGGGGTTCCCCACGAGCAGTACTTC.

This clonotype showed up just a few times. The gene calls are TRBV11-2 and TRBJ2-2; D may be TRBD2 (5 bases). V gave up 7 bases and J gave up 3 bases, with 12 bases separating them. The CDR3 covers 14 residues. Germline CDR1 SGHAT, CDR2 FQNNGV. CDR3 region: CASIPTEDTGELFF. The CDR3 coding sequence is TGTGCCAGCATCCCCACGGAGGACACCGGGGAGCTGTTTTTT.

The chain couples TRBV29-1 to TRBJ2-5, with 11 positions matching TRBD2. The CDR3 extends over 17 amino acids. The J segment lost 7 bases and the V segment lost 3 bases, leaving 16 bases of the junction unmatched. Germline loops: CDR1 SQVTM, CDR2 ANQGSEA. Here the CDR3 DNA reads TGCAGCGTTGACGCGGGGCTAGCGGGAGGCACTCCATGGACCCAGTACTTC. Encoded protein: CSVDAGLAGGTPWTQYF.

V gene TRBV6-2 or TRBV6-3 combines with J gene TRBJ2-3; D tentatively reads TRBD1 or TRBD2 (5 bases each). Germline CDR1 reads MNHEY; CDR2 reads SVGEGT. This CDR3 region has 14 residues. V was shortened by 10 bases and J by 2 bases, with 16 bases between the two germline ends. In DNA form, the CDR3 reads TGTGCCACTTCTGGGACCGCTAACACAGATACGCAGTATTTT. Translating it yields CATSGTANTDTQYF.

This clonotype has only a few counts. The chain uses TRBV7-9 and TRBJ2-5; 7 nucleotides line up with TRBD1. The J segment lost 5 bases and the V segment lost 2 bases, leaving 2 bases of the junction unmatched. The CDR3 has 13 amino acids. Germline CDR1 SEHNR, CDR2 FQNEAQ (reference sequence). CDR3 sequence (DNA): TGTGCCAGCAGCTTACCCAGGGGGGAGACCCAGTACTTC. It is translated as CASSLPRGETQYF. Together with reference TRBV7-9 and TRBJ2-5, the CDR3 gives the full variable domain: DTGVSQNPRHKITKRGQNVTFRCDPISEHNRLYWYRQTLGQGPEFLTYFQNEAQLEKSRLLSDRFSAERPKGSFSTLEIQRTEQGDSAMYLCASSLPRGETQYFGPGTRLLVL.